This T cell receptor (beta chain) is drawn from a study of CDR3 diversity in severe acne. Each CDR3 protein gets one entry after TCRdb re-called the PCR reads with MiXCR. The sample carries some 90,000 distinct CDR3 sequences, roughly 52% recorded once. V dropped 5 bases and J dropped 4 bases, with 15 bases sitting between them. CDR3 length: 14 amino acids. Looked up from germline, CDR1 is SEHNR and CDR2 is FQNEAQ (reference sequence). The rearrangement links TRBV7-9 to TRBJ2-7, with D possibly matching TRBD2 (6 bases). The specimen sequenced was blood. The TCR originated in a male donor in good health, serving as a control. For the CDR3, the DNA is TGTGCCAGCAGCCCGGACGGACTATCTTACGAGCAGTACTTC. It specifies CASSPDGLSYEQYF.